The rows below give T cell receptor beta chains drawn from one sample of a study of OX40 agonist ivuxolimab in advanced cancers. Produced via immunoSEQ multiplex PCR; TCRdb's table is partial and in-frame only. The profile covers roughly 60,000 clones, with roughly 81% appearing a single time and less than 3.5% taken by the ten largest. This specimen was CD4+ or CD8+ T cells sorted from blood, taken in a trial of the OX40 agonist ivuxolimab. These receptors all stem from an adult with an advanced solid tumor such as melanoma, head and neck, liver or kidney cancer. CDR3s include the opening cysteine and the closing phenylalanine or tryptophan. The order of the fields is D gene, clone size, V gene, J gene, CDR3 protein, CDR3 DNA. A D gene is named only where the DNA matches it firmly. Size is omitted from some rows. Given values are once, few, many or a class for expanded clones.

>-|-|TRBV4-2|TRBJ2-5
CASSQLARGETQYF
TGTGCCAGCAGCCAACTAGCGCGTGGAGAGACCCAGTACTTC
>TRBD1|-|TRBV6-1|TRBJ1-1
CASNGQENTEAFF
TGTGCCAGCAATGGACAGGAGAACACTGAAGCTTTCTTT
>TRBD1|-|TRBV28|TRBJ1-5
CASSPGGLDQPQHF
TGTGCCAGCAGTCCAGGGGGCTTGGATCAGCCCCAGCATTTT
>-|medium-sized|TRBV5-1|TRBJ2-3
CASSLEGRSSTDTQYF
TGCGCCAGCAGCTTGGAGGGTCGTTCTAGCACAGATACGCAGTATTTT
>-|-|TRBV5-4|TRBJ2-7
CASSLEGGGRYEQYF
TGTGCCAGCAGCTTGGAAGGGGGTGGAAGGTACGAGCAGTACTTC
>TRBD1|-|TRBV7-2|TRBJ1-1
CASSSPGGWRTEAFF
TGTGCCAGCAGCTCACCAGGGGGTTGGCGCACTGAAGCTTTCTTT
>-|-|TRBV4-2|TRBJ2-3
CASSQDRRITDTQYF
TGTGCCAGCAGCCAAGATCGTCGGATCACAGATACGCAGTATTTT
>TRBD1|-|TRBV5-6|TRBJ1-2
CASSARTGGAGSGYTF
TGTGCCAGCAGCGCAAGGACAGGGGGCGCGGGGTCTGGCTACACCTTC
>-|-|TRBV28|TRBJ2-7
CASSLGGASSYEQYF
TGTGCCAGCAGTTTAGGGGGCGCATCCTCCTACGAGCAGTACTTC
>-|-|TRBV5-1|TRBJ2-1
CASSLDNSYNEQFF
TGCGCCAGCAGCTTAGACAACTCCTACAATGAGCAGTTCTTC
>TRBD1|-|TRBV19|TRBJ2-5
CASSPRTGAGETQYF
TGTGCCAGTAGTCCCCGGACAGGGGCGGGGGAGACCCAGTACTTC
>TRBD1|-|TRBV7-6|TRBJ1-3
CASSSPGRGPGNTIYF
TGTGCCAGCAGCTCCCCTGGGAGGGGGCCTGGAAACACCATATATTTT
>-|-|TRBV2|TRBJ2-3
CASARATRTDTQYF
TGTGCCAGCGCCAGGGCAACCCGCACAGATACGCAGTATTTT
>-|-|TRBV6-1|TRBJ2-1
CASSEAFSAYSYNEQFF
TGTGCCAGCAGTGAAGCGTTTAGCGCCTACTCCTACAATGAGCAGTTCTTC
>-|-|TRBV11-2|TRBJ2-3
CASSSPGHATDTQYF
TGTGCCAGCAGCTCTCCGGGACACGCCACAGATACGCAGTATTTT
>-|-|TRBV10-3|TRBJ2-3
CAISESELSTDTQYF
TGTGCCATCAGTGAGTCGGAGCTTAGCACAGATACGCAGTATTTT
>-|-|TRBV29-1|TRBJ1-2
CSVAGDGYTF
TGCAGCGTTGCAGGGGATGGCTACACCTTC
>-|-|TRBV10-3|TRBJ2-3
CAISESAGLSGLLIADTQYF
TGTGCCATCAGTGAGTCGGCCGGGCTATCCGGACTCCTAATAGCAGATACGCAGTATTTT
>-|-|TRBV7-2|TRBJ2-5
CASSLAGLYPRETQYF
TGTGCCAGCAGCTTAGCGGGACTTTACCCGCGAGAGACCCAGTACTTC
>TRBD2|-|TRBV7-9|TRBJ2-7
CASSLGAGVGYEQYF
TGTGCCAGCAGTCTCGGCGCGGGAGTTGGGTACGAGCAGTACTTC
>TRBD1|-|TRBV11-2|TRBJ2-1
CASSLDPGQGARNEQFF
TGTGCCAGCAGCTTAGACCCGGGACAGGGAGCGCGGAATGAGCAGTTCTTC
>-|-|TRBV2|TRBJ1-2
CASSRGSGYGYTF
TGTGCCAGCAGTAGGGGTAGCGGCTATGGCTACACCTTC
>-|-|TRBV10-3|TRBJ2-5
CAISERGRETQYF
TGTGCCATCAGTGAACGCGGCAGGGAGACCCAGTACTTC
>TRBD1|-|TRBV6-1|TRBJ1-2
CASIQDRGTYGYTF
TGTGCCAGCATTCAGGACAGGGGTACCTATGGCTACACCTTC
>TRBD1|-|TRBV27|TRBJ2-3
CASSHRQGDTQYF
TGTGCCAGCAGTCACCGACAGGGGGATACGCAGTATTTT
>-|-|TRBV10-3|TRBJ1-2
CAISERRQTSIANYGYTF
TGTGCCATCAGTGAGCGGCGACAGACATCAATAGCTAACTATGGCTACACCTTC
>TRBD1|-|TRBV28|TRBJ1-5
CASSLWNPGQSNQPQHF
TGTGCCAGCAGTTTATGGAACCCGGGACAGAGCAATCAGCCCCAGCATTTT
>TRBD2|once|TRBV28|TRBJ2-5
CASSGTSKETQYF
TGTGCCAGCAGTGGGACTAGTAAGGAGACCCAGTACTTC
>-|-|TRBV6-5|TRBJ2-7
CASRPLGYEQYF
TGTGCCAGCAGACCCTTAGGGTACGAGCAGTACTTC
>-|-|TRBV19|TRBJ2-3
CASSISTDTQYF
TGTGCCAGTAGTATTAGCACAGATACGCAGTATTTT
>TRBD2|-|TRBV5-4|TRBJ2-7
CASSLGSSGVYEQYF
TGTGCCAGCAGCTTGGGGTCTAGCGGAGTCTACGAGCAGTACTTC
>TRBD2|-|TRBV2|TRBJ2-5
CASSEGASGAGSQYF
TGTGCCAGCAGTGAGGGGGCTAGCGGGGCGGGGTCCCAGTACTTC
>TRBD1|-|TRBV30|TRBJ1-1
CAWGTGLNTEAFF
TGTGCCTGGGGGACAGGGCTGAACACTGAAGCTTTCTTT
>-|-|TRBV2|TRBJ1-4
CASSGGGGYIEEKLFF
TGTGCCAGCAGTGGCGGAGGGGGATACATTGAGGAAAAACTGTTTTTT
>-|-|TRBV10-3|TRBJ1-1
CATIGAANTEAFF
TGTGCCACGATCGGGGCCGCGAACACTGAAGCTTTCTTT
>-|once|TRBV6-5|TRBJ2-2
CASGVPGTGELFF
TGTGCCAGCGGGGTCCCCGGAACCGGGGAGCTGTTTTTT
>-|-|TRBV7-9|TRBJ2-1
CASSLGRAAYNEQFF
TGTGCCAGCAGCTTAGGACGGGCGGCCTACAATGAGCAGTTCTTC
>-|-|TRBV5-1|TRBJ2-3
CASSLGDTTDTQYF
TGCGCCAGCAGCTTGGGGGACACCACAGATACGCAGTATTTT
>-|-|TRBV7-9|TRBJ2-2
CASSIDTGELFF
TGTGCCAGCAGCATCGACACCGGGGAGCTGTTTTTT
>-|-|TRBV5-1|TRBJ1-2
CASSLSYSNYGYTF
TGCGCCAGCAGCTTAAGCTATTCTAACTATGGCTACACCTTC
>TRBD2|-|TRBV30|TRBJ2-3
CAWSLGLAGDTQYF
TGTGCCTGGAGTCTGGGACTAGCGGGGGATACGCAGTATTTT
>TRBD2|once|TRBV5-4|TRBJ2-5
CASSLVGGGLASVQETQYF
TGTGCCAGCAGCTTGGTAGGGGGAGGACTAGCCTCGGTCCAAGAGACCCAGTACTTC
>-|-|TRBV19|TRBJ2-3
CASRSLTGRSTDTQYF
TGTGCCAGTAGGAGCCTGACAGGCCGGAGCACAGATACGCAGTATTTT
>-|few|TRBV19|TRBJ1-4
CASTVASNEKLFF
TGTGCCAGTACAGTGGCCTCTAATGAAAAACTGTTTTTT
>-|-|TRBV10-3|TRBJ1-4
CAISGGINEKLFF
TGTGCCATCAGTGGAGGGATTAATGAAAAACTGTTTTTT
>TRBD2|-|TRBV7-8|TRBJ2-3
CASSLLTSGISSTDTQYF
TGTGCCAGCAGCTTACTGACTAGCGGTATCTCTAGCACAGATACGCAGTATTTT
>-|-|TRBV5-5|TRBJ1-2
CASSPDGQPNYGYTF
TGTGCCAGCAGCCCGGACGGACAACCTAACTATGGCTACACCTTC
>TRBD2|-|TRBV2|TRBJ2-4
CASSGASGGLNIQYF
TGTGCCAGCAGTGGGGCTAGCGGGGGACTAAACATTCAGTACTTC
>-|-|TRBV10-3|TRBJ1-3
CAISERVSTLSGNTIYF
TGTGCCATCAGTGAAAGGGTTTCAACCCTCTCTGGAAACACCATATATTTT
>TRBD2|-|TRBV6-1|TRBJ2-3
CASRGLAGVTDTQYF
TGTGCCAGCAGAGGACTAGCGGGGGTTACAGATACGCAGTATTTT
>-|-|TRBV5-4|TRBJ2-3
CASSPGGTGATDTQYF
TGTGCCAGCAGCCCCGGGGGGACAGGAGCCACAGATACGCAGTATTTT
>-|-|TRBV4-3|TRBJ2-3
CASSQDPNPADTQYF
TGCGCCAGCAGCCAAGACCCCAACCCCGCTGATACGCAGTATTTT